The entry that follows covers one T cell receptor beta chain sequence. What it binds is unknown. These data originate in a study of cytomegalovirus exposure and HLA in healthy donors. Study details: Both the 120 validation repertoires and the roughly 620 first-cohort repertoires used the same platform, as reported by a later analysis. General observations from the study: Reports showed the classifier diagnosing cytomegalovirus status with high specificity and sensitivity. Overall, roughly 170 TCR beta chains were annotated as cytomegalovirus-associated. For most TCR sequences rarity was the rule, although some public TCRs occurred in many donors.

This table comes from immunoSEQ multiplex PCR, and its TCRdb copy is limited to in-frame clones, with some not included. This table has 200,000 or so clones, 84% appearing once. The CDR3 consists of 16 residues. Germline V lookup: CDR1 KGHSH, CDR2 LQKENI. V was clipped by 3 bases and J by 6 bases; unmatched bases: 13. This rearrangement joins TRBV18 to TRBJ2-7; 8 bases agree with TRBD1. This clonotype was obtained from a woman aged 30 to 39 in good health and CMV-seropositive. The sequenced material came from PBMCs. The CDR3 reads CASSPSPGQATREQYF. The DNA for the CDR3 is TGTGCCAGCTCACCTTCCCCGGGACAGGCGACTCGCGAGCAGTACTTC.